This TCR beta chain was captured by sequencing in a study of blood T cell repertoires in COVID-19. Some clones are missing from TCRdb's copy, which holds only in-frame ones; the method was immunoSEQ multiplex PCR. The sample consists of about 78,000 clones, around 90% of them appearing once. CDR3 length: 17 amino acids. CDR1 and CDR2 (germline): SGHTA, FQGTGA. Losses at the gene ends were 2 bases for V and 0 bases for J; bases not matched to a gene: 6. This clone has only one observation. The origin of this receptor is a woman aged 80 or over with acute or convalescent COVID-19. The chain employs TRBV7-3 and TRBJ2-7; 11 bases match TRBD2. Sequenced sample: peripheral blood. The CDR3 region is CASSLGLAGESSYEQYF. CDR3 nucleotides: TGTGCCAGCAGCTTAGGACTAGCGGGCGAGAGCTCCTACGAGCAGTACTTC.